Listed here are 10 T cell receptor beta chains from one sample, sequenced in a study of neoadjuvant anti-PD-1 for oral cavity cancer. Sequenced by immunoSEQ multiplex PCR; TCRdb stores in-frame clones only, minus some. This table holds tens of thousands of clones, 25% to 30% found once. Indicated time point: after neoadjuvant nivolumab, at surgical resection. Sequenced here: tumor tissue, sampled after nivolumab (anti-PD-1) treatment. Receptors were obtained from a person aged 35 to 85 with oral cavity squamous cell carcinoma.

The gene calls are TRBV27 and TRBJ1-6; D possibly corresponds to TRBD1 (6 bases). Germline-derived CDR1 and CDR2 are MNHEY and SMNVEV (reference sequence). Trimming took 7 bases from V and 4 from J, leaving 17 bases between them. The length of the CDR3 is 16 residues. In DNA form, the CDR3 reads TGTGCCAGCACGTGGGCCGGCCAGGGGTATAATTCACCCCTCCACTTT. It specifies CASTWAGQGYNSPLHF.

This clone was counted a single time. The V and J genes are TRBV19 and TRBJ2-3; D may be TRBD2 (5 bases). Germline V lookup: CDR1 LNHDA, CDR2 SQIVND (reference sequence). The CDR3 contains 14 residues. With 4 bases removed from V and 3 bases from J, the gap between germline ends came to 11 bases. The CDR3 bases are TGTGCCAGTAGTAGTTTAGCGTATACAGATACGCAGTATTTT. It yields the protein CASSSLAYTDTQYF.

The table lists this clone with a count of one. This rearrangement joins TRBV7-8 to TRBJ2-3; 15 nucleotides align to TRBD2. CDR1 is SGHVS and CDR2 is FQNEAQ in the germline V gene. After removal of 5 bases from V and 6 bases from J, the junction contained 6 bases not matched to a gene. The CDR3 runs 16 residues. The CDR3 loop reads CASSTGTSGGRDTQYF. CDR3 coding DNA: TGTGCCAGCAGCACCGGGACTAGCGGGGGGAGGGATACGCAGTATTTT. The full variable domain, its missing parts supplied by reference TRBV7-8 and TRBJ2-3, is GAGVSQSPRYKVAKRGQDVALRCDPISGHVSLFWYQQALGQGPEFLTYFQNEAQLDKSGLPSDRFFAERPEGSVSTLKIQRTQQEDSAVYLCASSTGTSGGRDTQYFGPGTRLTVL.

The DNA for the CDR3 is TGTGCCACCAGCAGAGATCGCAGTACCGGGGAGCTGTTTTTT. Translated: CATSRDRSTGELFF. The chain is built from TRBV15 and TRBJ2-2; D remains ambiguous. The germline gives CDR1 LNHNV, CDR2 YYDKDF (reference sequence). The CDR3 loop spans 14 amino acids. The V end lost 0 bases, the J end lost 5 bases, and 7 bases lay between the germline ends.

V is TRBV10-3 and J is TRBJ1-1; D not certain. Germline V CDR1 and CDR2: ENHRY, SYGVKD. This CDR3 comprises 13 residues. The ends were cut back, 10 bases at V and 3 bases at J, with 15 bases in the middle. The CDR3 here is CATWGTGDTEAFF. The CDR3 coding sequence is TGTGCCACCTGGGGAACGGGAGACACTGAAGCTTTCTTT.

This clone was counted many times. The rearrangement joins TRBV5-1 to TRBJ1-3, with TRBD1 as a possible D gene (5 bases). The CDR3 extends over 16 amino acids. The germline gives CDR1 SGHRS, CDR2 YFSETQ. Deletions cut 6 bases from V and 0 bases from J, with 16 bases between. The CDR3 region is CASKAEGLSSGNTIYF. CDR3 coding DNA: TGCGCCAGCAAGGCAGAGGGGCTAAGCTCTGGAAACACCATATATTTT.

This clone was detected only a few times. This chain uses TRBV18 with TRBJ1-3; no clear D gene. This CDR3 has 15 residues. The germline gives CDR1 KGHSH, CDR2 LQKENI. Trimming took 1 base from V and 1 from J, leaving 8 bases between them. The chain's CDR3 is CASSPLGESGNTIYF. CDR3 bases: TGTGCCAGCTCACCACTCGGGGAATCTGGAAACACCATATATTTT.

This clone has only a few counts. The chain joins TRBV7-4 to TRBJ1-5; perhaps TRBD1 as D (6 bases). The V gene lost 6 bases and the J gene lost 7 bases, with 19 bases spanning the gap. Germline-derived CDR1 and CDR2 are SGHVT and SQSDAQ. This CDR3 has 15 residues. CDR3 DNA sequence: TGTGCCAGCAGACCTCTGGGGGGGGGCAGGCAGCCCCAGCATTTT. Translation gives CASRPLGGGRQPQHF. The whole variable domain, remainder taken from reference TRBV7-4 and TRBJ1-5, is GAGVSQSPRYKVAKRGRDVALRCDSISGHVTLYWYRQTLGQGSEVLTYSQSDAQRDKSGRPSGRFSAERPERSVSTLKIQRTEQGDSAVYLCASRPLGGGRQPQHFGDGTRLSIL.

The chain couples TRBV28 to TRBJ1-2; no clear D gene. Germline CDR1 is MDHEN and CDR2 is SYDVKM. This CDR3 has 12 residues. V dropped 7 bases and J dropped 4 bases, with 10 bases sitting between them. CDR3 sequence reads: CASTLTSYGYTF. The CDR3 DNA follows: TGTGCCAGCACCCTTACCAGCTATGGCTACACCTTC.

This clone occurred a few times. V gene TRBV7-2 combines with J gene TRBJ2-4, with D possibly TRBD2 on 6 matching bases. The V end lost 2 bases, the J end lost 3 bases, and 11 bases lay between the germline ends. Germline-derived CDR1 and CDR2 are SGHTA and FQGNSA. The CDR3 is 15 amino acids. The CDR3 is CASSLPGSGKNIQYF. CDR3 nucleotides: TGTGCCAGCAGCTTACCGGGTAGCGGCAAAAACATTCAGTACTTC.